This TCR beta chain was found in a study of cytomegalovirus exposure and HLA in healthy donors. The PCR contained 60 Vbeta and 13 Jbeta primers. Libraries were prepared by immunoSEQ multiplex PCR; TCRdb keeps only in-frame clonotypes and omits some of them. The repertoire holds tens of thousands of clones, 82% seen once, with over 3% in the top ten. This clone was picked up a small number of times. The CDR3 is 15 amino acids. CDR1 is LGHNA, CDR2 YSLEER, per germline. Trimming at V came to 4 bases and at J to 6 bases, leaving 6 bases not matched to a gene. The chain employs TRBV4-3 and TRBJ1-4; 9 nucleotides line up with TRBD1. The receptor's source is a man aged 50-60 years in good health and CMV-seronegative. Sequences were obtained from PBMCs. The CDR3 loop is CASSPDRGEYEKLFF. CDR3 DNA sequence: TGCGCCAGCAGCCCGGACAGGGGAGAGTATGAAAAACTGTTTTTT.